One sample yielded the 4 T cell receptor beta chains listed below, sequenced in a study of blood T cell repertoires in COVID-19. Produced via immunoSEQ multiplex PCR; TCRdb's table is partial and in-frame only. Of about 120,000 clones listed, 75% to 80% are singletons. The sequenced sample was peripheral blood. These receptor sequences come from a human donor in a cohort sampled during active COVID-19.

Worth noting for this clone: The sample has other DNA sequences that encode this CDR3 too. CDR3 amino acids: CASSLRGTYEQYF. The CDR3, as DNA: TGTGCCAGCAGCTTAAGGGGGACGTACGAGCAGTACTTC. V and J are TRBV5-6 and TRBJ2-7; D possibly corresponds to TRBD1 (6 bases). There are 13 residues in the CDR3. V was clipped by 2 bases and J by 4 bases, with 10 bases between them. Germline V gene lookup returns CDR1 SGHDT and CDR2 YYEEEE.

The genes are TRBV5-6 and TRBJ2-1; 8 bases line up with TRBD2. The V and J ends lost 3 bases and 6 bases, in that order; junction bases with no gene match: 5. CDR1 and CDR2 (germline): SGHDT, YYEEEE. The CDR3 contains 14 residues. As DNA, the CDR3 is TGTGCCAGCAGCTATATAGCGGGACCCAATGAGCAGTTCTTC. The encoded protein is CASSYIAGPNEQFF.

As concerns this clone: This CDR3 is also generated by other DNA sequences in the sample. The V gene is TRBV6-4, the J gene TRBJ1-1; 7 bases fit TRBD1. This CDR3 spans 13 amino acids. The V gene's germline CDR1 is MRHNA and CDR2 SNTAGT. With V trimmed by 4 bases and J by 3 bases, 2 bases remained unmatched. The DNA of the CDR3 is TGTGCCAGCAGTGTCGACAGGGACACTGAAGCTTTCTTT. It translates to CASSVDRDTEAFF.

V is TRBV29-1 and J is TRBJ2-7; TRBD2 agrees at 11 bases. Germline CDR1 is SQVTM and CDR2 is ANQGSEA. This CDR3 contains 16 residues. The trim removed 4 bases at V and 6 bases at J, leaving 14 bases unmatched. CDR3 residues: CSVAPARLAGGAEQYF. The CDR3, as DNA: TGCAGCGTTGCCCCGGCACGGCTAGCGGGAGGTGCCGAGCAGTACTTC.